A selection of T cell receptor beta chains follows, all from one sample in a study of CD8 T cells in Susac syndrome. MiXCR was run by TCRdb on the immunoSEQ multiplex PCR reads, yielding one entry per CDR3 protein. The sample yields approximately 150,000 distinct CDR3 sequences, roughly 95% seen once. Sequenced material: CD4+ T cells from PBMCs. Receptors were obtained from a human donor in good health. The CDR3 runs from the conserved cysteine through the conserved F or W. D genes are given only for firm matches. The size of a clone is reported for some rows only, either as once, few or many, or as a class for expanded clones.

TRBV3-1,-,TRBJ2-1,TRBD2,TGTGCCAGCAGCCAGGACCCAATAGCGGGAGTTGAGCAGTTCTTC,CASSQDPIAGVEQFF
TRBV10-3,-,TRBJ2-7,-,TGTGCCATCAGTGAGGGGCCGGGACTCCAATACGAGCAGTACTTC,CAISEGPGLQYEQYF
TRBV7-2,-,TRBJ2-7,-,TGTGCCAGCAGCCGAAGGGGCGCGGGCCACGGGGACGAGCAGTACTTC,CASSRRGAGHGDEQYF
TRBV3-1,once,TRBJ2-7,-,TGTGCCAGCAGCGGAGCTACCACACTCTACGAGCAGTACTTC,CASSGATTLYEQYF
TRBV3-1,-,TRBJ2-1,-,TGTGCCAGCAGCCAAGATTTGGGGAAGGATGAGCAGTTCTTC,CASSQDLGKDEQFF
TRBV30,once,TRBJ1-4,-,TGTGCCTGGGCAGGGGCACCTAATGAAAAACTGTTTTTT,CAWAGAPNEKLFF
TRBV2,-,TRBJ2-1,TRBD2,TGTGCCAGCAGTGCTGGGACTAGAGGCTACAATGAGCAGTTCTTC,CASSAGTRGYNEQFF
TRBV3-1,-,TRBJ2-1,TRBD2,TGTGCCAGCAGCCAAGTGGGGGGAGGGCCGTGGAATGAGCAGTTCTTC,CASSQVGGGPWNEQFF
TRBV13,-,TRBJ1-1,-,TGTGCCAGCAGTTCCCGGCACTCCGAAGCTTTCTTT,CASSSRHSEAFF
TRBV6-1,-,TRBJ2-3,-,TGTGCCAGCAGTGGACTCGTCACAGATACGCAGTATTTT,CASSGLVTDTQYF
TRBV27,-,TRBJ1-1,-,TGTGCCAGCAGTGGGGGACGCAACACTGAAGCTTTCTTT,CASSGGRNTEAFF
TRBV7-3,-,TRBJ2-3,-,TGTGCCAGCAGCTCCTGGGGCTACAACACAGATACGCAGTATTTT,CASSSWGYNTDTQYF
TRBV3-1,-,TRBJ2-2,-,TGTGCCAGCAGCCCATCACAGGGACCCGGGGAGCTGTTTTTT,CASSPSQGPGELFF
TRBV30,-,TRBJ2-3,TRBD2,TGTGCCTGGAGTGTACTCCTAGCGGGAGCGCCAGATACGCAGTATTTT,CAWSVLLAGAPDTQYF
TRBV18,-,TRBJ1-2,-,TGTGCCAGCTCACCACCGAAGGTCGGGGACTATGGCTACACCTTC,CASSPPKVGDYGYTF
TRBV7-9,-,TRBJ2-7,TRBD1,TGTGCCAGCAGCTCCGGGACAGGGGCTACCGAGCAGTACTTC,CASSSGTGATEQYF
TRBV2,-,TRBJ2-7,-,TGTGCCAGCAGTCGGGGGAGATGGTACGAGCAGTACTTC,CASSRGRWYEQYF
TRBV4-2,-,TRBJ2-3,TRBD1,TGTGCCAGCAGCCCCCCCGGGACAGGATTCCATACGCAGTATTTT,CASSPPGTGFHTQYF
TRBV2,-,TRBJ2-2,TRBD1,TGTGCCAGCAGTGTTATAGGGGGCCTGAACACCGGGGAGCTGTTTTTT,CASSVIGGLNTGELFF